The 8 T cell receptor beta chains below come from one sample, sequenced in a study of synovial regulatory T cells in juvenile arthritis. Method: immunoSEQ multiplex PCR; TCRdb's copy keeps in-frame clones and lacks some. Recorded for this sample: about 10,000 clones. Sequencing input: Treg cells from blood. Subset noted: remaining (HLA-DR-negative) circulating blood Treg cells. These receptor sequences come from a donor younger than 30 with juvenile idiopathic arthritis.

This chain links TRBV5-1 with TRBJ1-6; checking the TCRdb D call of TRBD1 is not possible without DNA. This CDR3 contains 14 residues. No nucleotide data were recorded. Germline V gives CDR1 SGHRS, CDR2 YFSETQ. The CDR3 region is CASSSGQYNSPLHF.

The V gene is TRBV14, the J gene TRBJ2-5; TCRdb's D call of TRBD2 is untestable without DNA. The germline CDR1 and CDR2 sequences are SGHDN and FVKESK. The CDR3 loop spans 15 amino acids. There is no recorded DNA. CDR3 residues: CASSYRRGGGETQYF. Based on the CDR3 plus reference TRBV14 and TRBJ2-5, the full variable domain is EAGVTQFPSHSVIEKGQTVTLRCDPISGHDNLYWYRRVMGKEIKFLLHFVKESKQDESGMPNNRFLAERTGGTYSTLKVQPAELEDSGVYFCASSYRRGGGETQYFGPGTRLLVL.

The J gene is TRBJ1-5, the V gene TRBV5-1; TCRdb designates TRBD1, a call that cannot be tested without DNA. CDR1 SGHRS and CDR2 YFSETQ come from the germline V gene. This CDR3 region has 16 residues. No DNA accompanies this entry. CDR3 loop: CASSLVGQGGNQPQHF. The full variable domain, its missing parts supplied by reference TRBV5-1 and TRBJ1-5, is KAGVTQTPRYLIKTRGQQVTLSCSPISGHRSVSWYQQTPGQGLQFLFEYFSETQRNKGNFPGRFSGRQFSNSRSEMNVSTLELGDSALYLCASSLVGQGGNQPQHFGDGTRLSIL.

The chain combines TRBV18 with TRBJ1-5; TCRdb calls TRBD1, which cannot be checked without DNA. CDR3 length: 15 amino acids. This entry has no DNA. Germline values: CDR1 KGHSH, CDR2 LQKENI. The CDR3 protein is CASSPGGGAGQPQHF.

The chain recombines TRBV10-3 with TRBJ1-6; TCRdb outputs TRBD1, but without DNA this stays unchecked. Per the germline V gene, CDR1 is ENHRY and CDR2 is SYGVKD. This CDR3 has 14 residues. No DNA accompanies this entry. The CDR3: CAISESGLNSPLHF.

The rearrangement joins TRBV5-1 to TRBJ2-1. Germline CDR1 and CDR2: SGHRS and YFSETQ. The CDR3 runs 12 residues. No DNA is listed. The CDR3 region is CASSLASTEQFF.

This chain links TRBV14 with TRBJ2-3; with no DNA, the TCRdb D assignment of TRBD2 cannot be verified. Germline V gene lookup returns CDR1 SGHDN and CDR2 FVKESK. CDR3 length equals 16 residues. The DNA is unrecorded. CDR3 in amino acids: CASSPRLAGGLDTQYF.

V is TRBV6-6 and J is TRBJ2-2. Germline V lookup: CDR1 MNHNY, CDR2 SVGAGI (reference sequence). CDR3 length: 13 residues. Only the protein is available. This CDR3 reads CASSYSGTGELFF.